The 31 T cell receptor beta chains below come from one sample, sequenced in a study of T cell responses to AZD1222 COVID-19 vaccine. Profiled with immunoSEQ multiplex PCR; TCRdb holds only in-frame clones, not every one. The sample contains tens of thousands of clones, about 78% of which appear only once. The material sequenced was peripheral blood, taken on day 0 of AZD1222 vaccination. Receptors were obtained from an adult in good health.

This chain joins TRBV3-1 (or the pseudogene TRBV3-2) and TRBJ1-1, with 7 bases identical to TRBD1. The germline V gene has CDR1 LGHDT and CDR2 YNNKEL (reference sequence). The V segment lost 1 base and the J segment 4 bases; nucleotides outside the gene matches: 3. The CDR3 runs to 14 residues. This CDR3 reads CASSQAWDSTEAFF. The CDR3 nucleotides are TGTGCCAGCAGCCAAGCATGGGACAGCACTGAAGCTTTCTTT.

This chain uses TRBV27 with TRBJ1-2, with TRBD1 matching 10 bases. V lost 6 bases and J lost 7; bases outside the gene matches: 8. Germline CDR1 MNHEY, CDR2 SMNVEV (reference sequence). This CDR3 has 14 amino acids. CDR3 residues: CASSGTGEASGYTF. In DNA form, the CDR3 reads TGTGCCAGCAGCGGGACAGGGGAAGCATCTGGCTACACCTTC.

This clone was detected a few times. The V gene is TRBV11-2, the J gene TRBJ1-6; D uncertain. CDR3 length: 12 residues. Germline values: CDR1 SGHAT, CDR2 FQNNGV. The V end was cut by 1 base, the J end by 10 bases, with 5 bases between. The CDR3 loop is CASSLGESPLHF. As DNA, the CDR3 is TGTGCCAGCAGCTTAGGGGAATCACCCCTCCACTTT.

About this clone: A read error may produce the germline difference seen at one junction end. The V call is TRBV7-7, the J call TRBJ2-5; possibly TRBD2 for D (5 bases). Germline loops: CDR1 SSHAT, CDR2 FNYEAQ (reference sequence). The CDR3 sequence is 14 residues long. The CDR3, as DNA: TGTGCTAGCAGCTTGGATAGCGAGGGCGAGACCCAGTACTTC. This gives the protein CASSLDSEGETQYF.

The chain employs TRBV12-5 and TRBJ2-5; 7 bases line up with TRBD2. The CDR3 sequence is 13 residues long. Germline CDR1 and CDR2: LGHNT and FRNRAP. V was clipped by 5 bases and J by 4 bases; unmatched bases: 4. This chain's CDR3 is CASGPSGRETQYF. CDR3 DNA: TGTGCTAGTGGTCCTAGCGGTCGAGAGACCCAGTACTTC.

This chain uses TRBV23-1 with TRBJ2-1; maybe TRBD2 (5 bases). TRBV23-1 is given ORF status, its function remaining uncertain. The length of the CDR3 is 14 residues. V was shortened by 5 bases and J by 7 bases, with 15 bases between the two germline ends. CDR3 nucleotides: TGCGCCAGCAGTTCGGGGATATCTAGGAATGAGCAGTTCTTC. It is translated as CASSSGISRNEQFF.

V usage is TRBV7-8 and J usage is TRBJ1-2; 8 nucleotides line up with TRBD1. V shed 1 base and J 5 bases; nucleotides not matched to a gene: 0. Germline CDR1 SGHVS, CDR2 FQNEAQ. This CDR3 has 13 residues. CDR3 loop: CASSLGQGYGYTF. The DNA for the CDR3 is TGTGCCAGCAGCTTAGGACAGGGGTATGGCTACACCTTC.

The J gene is TRBJ2-7, the V gene TRBV7-2; D is possibly TRBD2 (5 bases). This CDR3 has 15 residues. Germline CDR1 is SGHTA and CDR2 is FQGNSA. Trimming removed 4 bases at V and 1 base at J, with 14 bases between. The CDR3 sequence is CASSSTATGSYEQYF. CDR3 bases: TGTGCCAGCAGCTCCACCGCTACGGGATCCTACGAGCAGTACTTC. Drawing the rest from reference TRBV7-2 and TRBJ2-7, the complete variable domain is GAGVSQSPSNKVTEKGKDVELRCDPISGHTALYWYRQSLGQGLEFLIYFQGNSAPDKSGLPSDRFSAERTGGSVSTLTIQRTQQEDSAVYLCASSSTATGSYEQYFGPGTRLTVT.

The V call is TRBV4-3, the J call TRBJ2-1; no clear D. CDR3 length: 15 amino acids. The germline gives CDR1 LGHNA, CDR2 YSLEER. Trimming shortened V by 1 base and J by 9 bases, and 16 bases separated the two germline ends. The CDR3 loop reads CASSQAIGRSAEQFF. CDR3 bases: TGCGCCAGCAGCCAAGCTATTGGACGGTCGGCTGAGCAGTTCTTC.

At least ten counts were recorded for this clone. V usage is TRBV7-8 and J usage is TRBJ1-2, with TRBD1 matching over 7 bases. Germline V CDR1 and CDR2: SGHVS, FQNEAQ. This CDR3 region has 14 residues. Trimming at V came to 5 bases and at J to 5 bases, leaving 8 bases not matched to a gene. DNA of the CDR3: TGTGCCAGCAGCCACCGGACAGGCCCATATGGCTACACCTTC. Translating it yields CASSHRTGPYGYTF.

V usage is TRBV6-7 and J usage is TRBJ2-7; no clear D gene. TRBV6-7 is sorted into the ORF group, with uncertain function. V lost 0 bases and J lost 4, with 40 bases in between. CDR3 size: 24 residues. Written as DNA, the CDR3 is TGTGCCAGCAGTTACTCAGGTATAGGGATCTCACCCCACCCCTGGGAACCTTCTCTATACGAGCAGTACTTC. This sequence encodes CASSYSGIGISPHPWEPSLYEQYF.

The chain links TRBV28 to TRBJ1-5; 7 nucleotides agree with TRBD1. Looked up from germline, CDR1 is MDHEN and CDR2 is SYDVKM. CDR3 size: 16 residues. After removal of 3 bases from V and 2 bases from J, the junction contained 7 bases not matched to a gene. CDR3: CASSLKNQGGNQPQHF. The CDR3 region has the DNA TGTGCCAGCAGTTTGAAAAATCAGGGGGGCAATCAGCCCCAGCATTTT. The whole variable domain, remainder taken from reference TRBV28 and TRBJ1-5, is DVKVTQSSRYLVKRTGEKVFLECVQDMDHENMFWYRQDPGLGLRLIYFSYDVKMKEKGDIPEGYSVSREKKERFSLILESASTNQTSMYLCASSLKNQGGNQPQHFGDGTRLSIL.

J is TRBJ2-7 and V is TRBV7-9; D perhaps matches TRBD2 (6 bases). Germline loops: CDR1 SEHNR, CDR2 FQNEAQ (reference sequence). The CDR3 contains 13 residues. The germline V and J ends were trimmed by 1 base and 5 bases, with 9 bases remaining between them. The CDR3 DNA reads TGTGCCAGCAGCTTAGGGACGGGGGACGAGCAGTACTTC. Translation: CASSLGTGDEQYF.

This clone occurred a few times. V is TRBV7-6 and J is TRBJ1-1, with 11 bases fitting TRBD1. The CDR3 contains 17 residues. Trimming at V came to 1 base and at J to 5 bases, leaving 9 bases not matched to a gene. Germline CDR1 is SGHVS and CDR2 is FNYEAQ. The DNA for the CDR3 is TGTGCCAGCAGCTTAGTCTCCGGGACAGGGGGAAATACTGAAGCTTTCTTT. Translating gives CASSLVSGTGGNTEAFF.

CDR3 nucleotide sequence: TGTGCCAGTAGCCAGGGGATCAATCAGCCCCAGCATTTT. Translation: CASSQGINQPQHF. The rearrangement joins TRBV19 to TRBJ1-5, with D maybe TRBD1 (6 bases). Germline lookup yields CDR1 LNHDA and CDR2 SQIVND (reference sequence). There are 13 residues in the CDR3. Trimming removed 6 bases from V and 3 bases from J, with 9 bases in between.

The gene calls are TRBV28 and TRBJ2-7, with 9 nucleotides matching TRBD1. Germline CDR1 is MDHEN and CDR2 is SYDVKM. There are 14 residues in the CDR3. V trimming: 3 bases; J trimming: 2 bases; junction bases outside the gene matches: 2. The CDR3 region has the DNA TGTGCCAGCAGTTTTGGGGACAGGGCCTACGAGCAGTACTTC. It codes for CASSFGDRAYEQYF.

The gene calls are TRBV2 and TRBJ2-1, with a possible D match to TRBD2 (5 bases). The CDR3 is 14 residues long. The germline CDR1 and CDR2 sequences are SNHLY and FYNNEI. V lost 7 bases, J lost 2 bases, and 12 bases lay in between. Written as DNA, the CDR3 is TGTGCCAGCAATCGGGGAGAAGCCTACAATGAGCAGTTCTTC. Residues: CASNRGEAYNEQFF.

The gene calls are TRBV3-1 (or the pseudogene TRBV3-2) and TRBJ2-7; TRBD1 aligns across 9 bases. From germline, CDR1 is LGHDT and CDR2 YNNKEL (reference sequence). This CDR3 spans 14 amino acids. V lost 0 bases and J lost 8; bases outside the gene matches: 5. CDR3 region: CASSQEGTGSKQYF. Written as DNA, the CDR3 is TGTGCCAGCAGCCAAGAAGGGACAGGGTCAAAGCAGTACTTC.

This clone appeared a few times. This rearrangement joins TRBV5-5 to TRBJ1-3; 7 bases are a match to TRBD1. There are 16 residues in the CDR3. Germline lookup yields CDR1 SGHKS and CDR2 YYEKEE (reference sequence). Trimming took 2 bases from V and 0 from J; bases not matched to a gene: 5. The CDR3 DNA reads as TGTGCCAGCAGCTTACTCCGGGACAGCTCTGGAAACACCATATATTTT. It codes for CASSLLRDSSGNTIYF. The entire variable domain, with the rest obtained from reference TRBV5-5 and TRBJ1-3, is as follows: DAGVTQSPTHLIKTRGQQVTLRCSPISGHKSVSWYQQVLGQGPQFIFQYYEKEERGRGNFPDRFSARQFPNYSSELNVNALLLGDSALYLCASSLLRDSSGNTIYFGEGSWLTVV.

The chain has TRBV6-5 and TRBJ2-1; TRBD2 agrees at 11 bases. This CDR3 comprises 15 residues. The V segment lost 7 bases and the J segment 3 bases; nucleotides outside the gene matches: 5. The germline V gene has CDR1 MNHEY and CDR2 SVGAGI. The CDR3 DNA is TGTGCCAGCACCTGGACTAGCGGGCTCTACAATGAGCAGTTCTTC. Residues: CASTWTSGLYNEQFF.

The gene calls are TRBV5-1 and TRBJ2-7; 7 bases map to TRBD2. The CDR3 spans 13 residues. Germline V CDR1 and CDR2: SGHRS, YFSETQ. V lost 3 bases to trimming and J lost 3 bases; unmatched junction nucleotides: 3. Here the CDR3 reads CASSWTSDYEQYF. The DNA for the CDR3 is TGCGCCAGCAGCTGGACTAGTGACTACGAGCAGTACTTC.

About this clone itself: A junction boundary mismatches the germline segment, possibly from a read error. This rearrangement joins TRBV10-2 to TRBJ1-1; 7 bases line up with TRBD1. Germline V CDR1 and CDR2: WSHSY, SAAADI. The CDR3 is 14 residues long. The CDR3 DNA sequence: TGCGCCAGCAATGAGGACAGGCTGAACACTGAAGCTTTCTTT. It yields the protein CASNEDRLNTEAFF.

The rearrangement uses TRBV11-2 and TRBJ2-1; D may be TRBD1 (5 bases). V gave up 5 bases and J gave up 6 bases, with 17 bases separating them. Germline loops: CDR1 SGHAT, CDR2 FQNNGV. The CDR3 consists of 15 residues. CDR3 nucleotides: TGTGCCAGCAGCCCGGGCCCCGCAGGGTCCAATGAGCAGTTCTTC. Amino acids: CASSPGPAGSNEQFF.

The rearrangement links TRBV30 to TRBJ2-1; TRBD1 matches 7 bases. V gave up 3 bases and J gave up 8 bases; unmatched junction bases: 10. The CDR3 is 14 amino acids. The germline gives CDR1 GTSNPN, CDR2 SVGIG (reference sequence). Here the CDR3 DNA reads TGTGCCTGGAGGGAAAAACAGGGGTTGGATGAGCAGTTCTTC. Translation: CAWREKQGLDEQFF.

The chain joins TRBV5-6 to TRBJ2-7; D remains ambiguous. Germline V gene lookup returns CDR1 SGHDT and CDR2 YYEEEE. CDR3 length: 15 residues. V dropped 3 bases and J dropped 3 bases, with 16 bases sitting between them. The DNA of the CDR3 is TGTGCCAGCAGCTCCCGACTGGCCCCAGTCTACGAGCAGTACTTC. It yields the protein CASSSRLAPVYEQYF.

This rearrangement joins TRBV10-2 to TRBJ2-1; 8 nucleotides agree with TRBD1. Germline lookup yields CDR1 WSHSY and CDR2 SAAADI. This CDR3 spans 14 amino acids. Germline trimming cut 3 bases from V and 8 bases from J; bases unmatched to any gene: 6. The CDR3 nucleotides are TGCGCCAGCAGTGACCGTTCGACAGGGGATGAGCAGTTCTTC. This codes for CASSDRSTGDEQFF.

The DNA for the CDR3 is TGCGCCAGCAGGGTGGGAGTCGGGAGCACCGGGGAGCTGTTTTTT. Translating it yields CASRVGVGSTGELFF. The chain employs TRBV5-1 and TRBJ2-2, with D tentatively TRBD2 (6 bases). Germline CDR1 and CDR2: SGHRS and YFSETQ. Trimming took off 5 bases at V and 4 bases at J, with 15 bases between the two ends. This CDR3 comprises 15 residues.

This chain uses TRBV4-3 with TRBJ1-1; D unclear. Trimming took off 0 bases at V and 6 bases at J, with 11 bases between the two ends. Looked up from germline, CDR1 is LGHNA and CDR2 is YSLEER. The CDR3 consists of 14 residues. CDR3 DNA: TGCGCCAGCAGCCAAGAAGTAGGGCAGCCTGAAGCTTTCTTT. Encoded protein: CASSQEVGQPEAFF.

In this sample, this clone turned up a few times. The chain carries TRBV29-1 and TRBJ1-5, with 8 bases lining up with TRBD1. The CDR3 contains 12 residues. CDR1 and CDR2 (germline): SQVTM, ANQGSEA. J was trimmed by 4 bases and V by 7 bases; bases with no gene match: 3. CDR3 sequence reads: CSARTGNQPQHF. DNA of the CDR3: TGCAGCGCTAGGACAGGGAATCAGCCCCAGCATTTT.

The chain has TRBV29-1 and TRBJ1-4; 9 nucleotides align to TRBD1. Trimming at V came to 6 bases and at J to 0 bases, leaving 5 bases not matched to a gene. Germline values: CDR1 SQVTM, CDR2 ANQGSEA. This CDR3 comprises 15 residues. The CDR3 sequence is CSVQTGGTTNEKLFF. The CDR3 DNA reads as TGCAGCGTCCAGACAGGGGGAACAACTAATGAAAAACTGTTTTTT.

The V gene is TRBV7-9, the J gene TRBJ1-1; weak D call: TRBD1 (5 bases). V shed 3 bases and J shed 2 bases, with 7 bases lying between them. Germline values: CDR1 SEHNR, CDR2 FQNEAQ (reference sequence). The CDR3 contains 13 residues. As DNA, the CDR3 is TGTGCCAGCAGCTTCGACAGCAACACTGAAGCTTTCTTT. Amino acid sequence: CASSFDSNTEAFF.